This T cell receptor beta chain was profiled in a study of shared clonotypes between healthy human individuals. The table came from immunoSEQ multiplex PCR; TCRdb's copy has only in-frame clones and leaves some out. The sample lists just under 350,000 clones, about 70% seen once, with more than 9% in the top ten. Germline V gene data show CDR1 as LNHNV and CDR2 as YYDKDF (reference sequence). The CDR3 is made up of 15 amino acids. V lost 0 bases, J lost 5 bases, and 10 bases lay in between. The receptor's source is a man aged 25-40 years in good health. Sequencing input: memory CD4+ T cells sorted from blood. The subset is: CD45RA-negative fraction. This sequence joins TRBV15 and TRBJ1-4, with D possibly matching TRBD1 (5 bases). The CDR3 here is CATSRDAKGNEKLFF. Written as DNA, the CDR3 is TGTGCCACCAGCAGAGATGCCAAGGGGAATGAAAAACTGTTTTTT.